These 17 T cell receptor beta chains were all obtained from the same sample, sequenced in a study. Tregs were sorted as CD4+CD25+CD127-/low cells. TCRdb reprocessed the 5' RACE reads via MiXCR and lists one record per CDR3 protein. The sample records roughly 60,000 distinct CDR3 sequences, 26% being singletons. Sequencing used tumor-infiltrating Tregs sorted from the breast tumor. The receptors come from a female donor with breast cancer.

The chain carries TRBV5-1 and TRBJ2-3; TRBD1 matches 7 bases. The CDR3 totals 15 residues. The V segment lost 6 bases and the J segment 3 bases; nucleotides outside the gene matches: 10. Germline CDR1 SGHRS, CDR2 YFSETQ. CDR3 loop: CASTGRTTGTDTQYF. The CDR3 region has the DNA TGCGCCAGCACGGGACGTACGACAGGGACAGATACGCAGTATTTT.

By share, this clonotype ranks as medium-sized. CDR3 in amino acids: CASSLWLAGALGEQYF. CDR3 sequence (DNA): TGTGCCAGCAGCTTATGGCTAGCGGGAGCTCTAGGCGAGCAGTACTTC. The gene calls are TRBV7-9 and TRBJ2-7; TRBD2 matches 10 bases. The CDR3 covers 16 residues. V gave up 2 bases and J gave up 6 bases; unmatched junction bases: 10. Germline loops: CDR1 SEHNR, CDR2 FQNEAQ (reference sequence). Complete variable domain (other parts from reference TRBV7-9 and TRBJ2-7): DTGVSQNPRHKITKRGQNVTFRCDPISEHNRLYWYRQTLGQGPEFLTYFQNEAQLEKSRLLSDRFSAERPKGSFSTLEIQRTEQGDSAMYLCASSLWLAGALGEQYFGPGTRLTVT.

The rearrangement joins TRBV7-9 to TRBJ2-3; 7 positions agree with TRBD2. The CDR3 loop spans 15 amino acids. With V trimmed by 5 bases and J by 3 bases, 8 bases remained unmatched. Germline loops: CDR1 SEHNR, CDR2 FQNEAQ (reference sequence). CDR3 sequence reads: CASSIAGVTTDTQYF. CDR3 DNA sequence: TGTGCCAGCAGCATCGCGGGGGTTACGACAGATACGCAGTATTTT.

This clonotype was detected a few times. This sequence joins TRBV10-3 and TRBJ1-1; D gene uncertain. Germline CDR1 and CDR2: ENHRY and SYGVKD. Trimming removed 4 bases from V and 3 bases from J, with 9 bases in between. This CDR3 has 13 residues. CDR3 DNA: TGTGCCATCAGTGGGAACGGGGACACTGAAGCTTTCTTT. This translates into CAISGNGDTEAFF.

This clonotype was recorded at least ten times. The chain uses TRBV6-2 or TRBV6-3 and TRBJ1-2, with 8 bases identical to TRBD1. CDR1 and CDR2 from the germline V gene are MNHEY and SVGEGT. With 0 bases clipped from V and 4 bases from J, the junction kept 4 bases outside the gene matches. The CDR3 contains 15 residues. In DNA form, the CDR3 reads TGTGCCAGCAGTTACTCCGGACAGGGCGGCTATGGCTACACCTTC. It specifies CASSYSGQGGYGYTF.

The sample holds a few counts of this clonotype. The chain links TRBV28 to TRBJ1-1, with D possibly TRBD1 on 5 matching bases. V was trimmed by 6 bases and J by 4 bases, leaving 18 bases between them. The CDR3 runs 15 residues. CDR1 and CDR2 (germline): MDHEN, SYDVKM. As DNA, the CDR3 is TGTGCCAGCAGGCGGTTTGGGGGGACTCGCACTGAAGCTTTCTTT. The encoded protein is CASRRFGGTRTEAFF.

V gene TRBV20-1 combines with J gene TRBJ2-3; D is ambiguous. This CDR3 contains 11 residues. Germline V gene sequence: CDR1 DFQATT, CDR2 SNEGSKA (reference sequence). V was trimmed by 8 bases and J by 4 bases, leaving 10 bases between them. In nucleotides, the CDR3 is TGCAGTCTTAGACGCGCAGATACGCAGTATTTT. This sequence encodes CSLRRADTQYF.

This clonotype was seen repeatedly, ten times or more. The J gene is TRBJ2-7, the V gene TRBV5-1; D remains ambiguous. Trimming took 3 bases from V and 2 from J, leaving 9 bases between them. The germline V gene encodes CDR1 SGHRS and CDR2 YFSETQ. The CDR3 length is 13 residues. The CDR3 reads CASSWGPAYEQYF. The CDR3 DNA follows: TGCGCCAGCAGCTGGGGTCCGGCCTACGAGCAGTACTTC.

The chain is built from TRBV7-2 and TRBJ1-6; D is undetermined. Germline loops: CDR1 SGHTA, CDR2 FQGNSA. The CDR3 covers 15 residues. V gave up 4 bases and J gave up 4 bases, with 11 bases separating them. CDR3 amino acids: CASSSSGRYNSPLHF. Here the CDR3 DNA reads TGTGCCAGCAGCTCAAGCGGGAGGTATAATTCACCCCTCCACTTT.

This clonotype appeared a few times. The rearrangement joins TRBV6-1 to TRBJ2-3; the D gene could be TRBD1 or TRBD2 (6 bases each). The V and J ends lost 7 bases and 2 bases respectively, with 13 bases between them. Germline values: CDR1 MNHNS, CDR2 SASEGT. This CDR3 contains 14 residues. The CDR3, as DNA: TGTGCCAGCAAGCGGGCAGGGGCCACAGATACGCAGTATTTT. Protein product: CASKRAGATDTQYF.

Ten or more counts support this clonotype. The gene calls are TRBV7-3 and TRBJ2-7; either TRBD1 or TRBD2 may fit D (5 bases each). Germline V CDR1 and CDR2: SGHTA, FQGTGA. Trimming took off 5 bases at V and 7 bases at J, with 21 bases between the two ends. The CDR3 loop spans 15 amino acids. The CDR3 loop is CASSPRGGSGGEQYF. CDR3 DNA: TGTGCCAGCAGCCCAAGGGGCGGTAGTGGAGGAGAGCAGTACTTC.

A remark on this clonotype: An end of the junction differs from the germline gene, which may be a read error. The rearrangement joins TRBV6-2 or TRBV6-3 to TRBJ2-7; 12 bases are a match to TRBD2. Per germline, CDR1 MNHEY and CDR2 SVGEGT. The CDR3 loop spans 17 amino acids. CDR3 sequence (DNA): TGTGCCAGCGGTTACAGACTAGCGGGGGCCATCCCTTTGGAGCAGTACTTC. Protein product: CASGYRLAGAIPLEQYF.

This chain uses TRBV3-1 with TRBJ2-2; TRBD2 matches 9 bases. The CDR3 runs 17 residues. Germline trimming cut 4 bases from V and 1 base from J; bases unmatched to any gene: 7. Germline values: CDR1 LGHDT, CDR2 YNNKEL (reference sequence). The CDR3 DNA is TGTGCCAGCAGCCGAATCACTAGCGGGCGGAACACCGGGGAGCTGTTTTTT. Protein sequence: CASSRITSGRNTGELFF.

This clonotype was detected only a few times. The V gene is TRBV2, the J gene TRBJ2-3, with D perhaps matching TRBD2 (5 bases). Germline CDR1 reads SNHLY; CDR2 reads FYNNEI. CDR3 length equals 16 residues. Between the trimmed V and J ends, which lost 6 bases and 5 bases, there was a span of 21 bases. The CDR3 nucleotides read TGTGCCAGCAGGACTAACTGGGCCCCCTCTGGAGATACGCAGTATTTT. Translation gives CASRTNWAPSGDTQYF.

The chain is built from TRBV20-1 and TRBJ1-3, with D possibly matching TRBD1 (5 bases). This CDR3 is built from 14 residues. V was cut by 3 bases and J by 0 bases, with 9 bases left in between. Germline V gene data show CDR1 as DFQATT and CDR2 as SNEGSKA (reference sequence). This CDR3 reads CSAREGTSGNTIYF. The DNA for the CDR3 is TGCAGTGCTAGGGAGGGGACCTCTGGAAACACCATATATTTT.

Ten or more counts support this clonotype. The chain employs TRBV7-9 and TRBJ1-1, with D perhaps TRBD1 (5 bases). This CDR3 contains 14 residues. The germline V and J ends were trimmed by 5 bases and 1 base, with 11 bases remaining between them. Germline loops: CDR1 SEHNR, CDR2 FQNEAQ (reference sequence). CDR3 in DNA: TGTGCCAGCAGCCCCGGGGCCTCGAACACTGAAGCTTTCTTT. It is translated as CASSPGASNTEAFF.

Here the CDR3 reads CATSRRYKDTQYF. The CDR3 DNA follows: TGTGCCACCAGCAGACGCTATAAAGATACGCAGTATTTT. The chain combines TRBV15 with TRBJ2-3; D gene ambiguous. CDR1 LNHNV and CDR2 YYDKDF come from the germline V gene (reference sequence). The V gene lost 2 bases and the J gene lost 5 bases, with 8 bases spanning the gap. The CDR3 sequence is 13 residues long.